The rows below give T cell receptor beta chains drawn from one sample of a study of CD8 T cells in ankylosing spondylitis. TCRdb re-called the 5' RACE reads with MiXCR, one entry per CDR3 protein. The table includes about 840,000 distinct CDR3 sequences, about 11% detected once. Sequencing input: blood, either unsorted or a sorted T cell fraction (not recorded which). All receptors derive from a male donor with ankylosing spondylitis. Both conserved end residues are part of each CDR3. The D gene is left open where the match is weak. Clone size is shown for a subset of rows, as once, few, many or a class of expanded clone.

len | j_gene | abundance | v_gene | d_gene | CDR3aa | CDR3nt
14 | TRBJ2-1 | many | TRBV10-3 | TRBD2 | CATVPSGGYNEQFF | TGTGCCACCGTCCCTAGCGGGGGTTACAATGAGCAGTTCTTC
14 | TRBJ2-5 | few | TRBV20-1 | - | CSARDYEVSETQYF | TGCAGTGCTAGAGATTACGAGGTTTCGGAGACCCAGTACTTC
15 | TRBJ2-7 | few | TRBV7-6 | - | CASSSETGTYYEQYF | TGTGCCAGCAGCTCCGAAACAGGGACCTACTACGAGCAGTACTTC
18 | TRBJ2-1 | few | TRBV6-5 | TRBD2 | CASSYSRRKAGVKNEQFF | TGTGCCAGCAGTTACTCGAGAAGAAAAGCGGGAGTCAAGAATGAGCAGTTCTTC
14 | TRBJ1-2 | - | TRBV4-1 | - | CASTRGLANYGYTF | TGCGCCAGCACCCGGGGATTGGCTAACTATGGCTACACCTTC
15 | TRBJ2-5 | - | TRBV7-2 | TRBD2 | CASSPLAGGPETQYF | TGTGCCAGCAGCCCATTAGCGGGGGGACCCGAGACCCAGTACTTC
16 | TRBJ2-1 | - | TRBV20-1 | TRBD2 | CSASNPTSGQYNEQFF | TGCAGTGCTAGTAACCCGACTAGCGGGCAGTACAATGAGCAGTTCTTC
15 | TRBJ2-7 | few | TRBV6-2/TRBV6-3 | - | CASSYKGIGSYEQYF | TGTGCCAGCAGTTACAAGGGTATTGGGTCCTACGAGCAGTACTTC
13 | TRBJ1-1 | - | TRBV20-1 | - | CSAPQGLNTEAFF | TGCAGTGCGCCACAGGGACTGAACACTGAAGCTTTCTTT
15 | TRBJ1-1 | few | TRBV4-3 | - | CASSQGGPMNTEAFF | TGCGCCAGCAGCCAGGGCGGACCCATGAACACTGAAGCTTTCTTT
16 | TRBJ1-1 | many | TRBV15 | - | CATSRERARFDTEAFF | TGTGCCACCAGCAGAGAACGGGCACGTTTCGACACTGAAGCTTTCTTT
14 | TRBJ1-1 | many | TRBV5-1 | - | CASSLESLGKVAFF | TGCGCCAGCAGCTTGGAGTCGTTGGGGAAGGTGGCTTTCTTT
15 | TRBJ2-5 | - | TRBV7-9 | - | CASSLVPGLQETQYF | TGTGCCAGCAGCTTAGTTCCGGGACTCCAAGAGACCCAGTACTTC
14 | TRBJ2-1 | - | TRBV18 | TRBD2 | CASSQGTSQNEQFF | TGTGCCAGCTCACAAGGGACTAGCCAGAATGAGCAGTTCTTC
12 | TRBJ1-1 | - | TRBV20-1 | - | CSADEGLAEAFF | TGCAGTGCTGATGAGGGACTGGCTGAAGCTTTCTTT